A selection of T cell receptor beta chains follows, all from one sample in a study of blood T cell repertoires in COVID-19. The repertoire was sequenced with immunoSEQ multiplex PCR; TCRdb's copy has only in-frame clones and lacks some. The data hold about 330,000 clones, with 75% to 90% observed a single time. Source material: PBMCs or T cells enriched from blood (not recorded which). These receptors were obtained from a man aged 30 to 45 who had recovered from COVID-19. Each CDR3 is given with its conserved first and last residue. Each record gives: V gene, clone size, J gene, D gene, CDR3 DNA, CDR3 protein. The D gene is left open where the match is weak. Rows may omit the clone size; those that give it use once, few, many or a size class.

TRBV9,NA,TRBJ1-6,NA,TGTGCCAGCAGCCCATTTTTCAGTTCCTATAATTCACCCCTCCACTTT,CASSPFFSSYNSPLHF
TRBV27,NA,TRBJ2-5,NA,TGTGCCAGCAGTTCCTCTTTGGACAGCCAAGAGACCCAGTACTTC,CASSSSLDSQETQYF
TRBV2,few,TRBJ1-4,NA,TGTGCCAGCAGTGAGCCCGGAGAACTGTTTTTT,CASSEPGELFF
TRBV11-2,NA,TRBJ1-3,TRBD1,TGTGCCAGCAGCTTCCGGGACAGCACTGGAAACACCATATATTTT,CASSFRDSTGNTIYF
TRBV29-1,NA,TRBJ2-7,TRBD1,TGCAGCGTTAGCGGACAGGATGAGCAGTACTTC,CSVSGQDEQYF
TRBV5-5,NA,TRBJ1-1,NA,TGTGCCAGCAGCTCACCTCTCGGGGTTGGAGGCACTGAAGCTTTCTTT,CASSSPLGVGGTEAFF
TRBV5-6,NA,TRBJ1-4,TRBD1,TGTGCCAGCAGCTCGGGACAGGGCAGACAACGGGAAAAACTGTTTTTT,CASSSGQGRQREKLFF
TRBV3-1/TRBV3-2,NA,TRBJ1-5,NA,TGTGCCAGCAGCCTGGGACATCACAATCAGCCCCAGCATTTT,CASSLGHHNQPQHF
TRBV7-9,NA,TRBJ1-2,NA,TGTGCCAGCAGCCCGGGGATGGGCTCGTCTAACTATGGCTACACCTTC,CASSPGMGSSNYGYTF
TRBV11-2,NA,TRBJ2-1,NA,TGTGCCAGCAGCTTAGGGTCAGGGGCCAGCTATGAGCAGTTCTTC,CASSLGSGASYEQFF
TRBV13,NA,TRBJ2-2,NA,TGTGCCAGCAGCTTTGGGGGGAAGCTAGACACCGGGGAGCTGTTTTTT,CASSFGGKLDTGELFF
TRBV23-1,NA,TRBJ2-1,TRBD2,TGCGCCAGCAGTCGCGGGAGCGGGGGGAACAATGAGCAGTTCTTC,CASSRGSGGNNEQFF
TRBV5-3,NA,TRBJ1-4,TRBD1,TGTGCCAGAAGCTGCAAACAGGGGGCGGATGAAAAACTGTTTTTT,CARSCKQGADEKLFF
TRBV19,NA,TRBJ2-3,TRBD2,TGTGCCAGCCGATCGGGGGGGGACACAGATACGCAGTATTTT,CASRSGGDTDTQYF
TRBV2,once,TRBJ1-5,NA,TGTGCCAGCAGTGTCGGGAGGACGCGTCAGCCCCAGCATTTT,CASSVGRTRQPQHF
TRBV2,NA,TRBJ2-5,TRBD2,TGTGCCAGCAGTGAAGGGCAACGGGGGGGCCGAGAGACCCAGTACTTC,CASSEGQRGGRETQYF
TRBV19,NA,TRBJ1-5,NA,TGTGCCAGTACCCCAGACAACTCCGAGAGCCAGCCCCAGCATTTT,CASTPDNSESQPQHF
TRBV28,NA,TRBJ2-7,NA,TGTGCCAGCAGTTCAGGAATTTCCTACGAGCAGTACTTC,CASSSGISYEQYF
TRBV19,NA,TRBJ1-2,NA,TGTGCCAGTAGTATCGTCCCTCCAGGGTACTATGGCTACACCTTC,CASSIVPPGYYGYTF
TRBV3-1/TRBV3-2,NA,TRBJ2-2,TRBD1,TGTGCCAGCAGCCCGGGACAGACCACCGGGGAGCTGTTTTTT,CASSPGQTTGELFF
TRBV5-1,NA,TRBJ2-7,NA,TGCGCCAGCAGCTTGCCCAGGGATCCTCTCTACGAGCAGTACTTC,CASSLPRDPLYEQYF
TRBV14,few,TRBJ1-5,NA,TGTGCCAGCAGCCATGCGGGCAATCAGCCCCAGCATTTT,CASSHAGNQPQHF
TRBV19,NA,TRBJ1-2,TRBD1,TGTGCCAGTAGTTCGGGACAGGGGAGGGTCGACCTGTATGGCTACACCTTC,CASSSGQGRVDLYGYTF
TRBV2,NA,TRBJ2-2,NA,TGTGCCAGCAGTGAACGGGTTAACACCGGGGAGCTGTTTTTT,CASSERVNTGELFF
TRBV7-2,NA,TRBJ2-7,NA,TGTGCCAGCAGCTCGAACCCAGGTTACGAGCAGTACTTC,CASSSNPGYEQYF